This TCR beta chain was sequenced for a study of CD8 T cells in Susac syndrome. As to this clonotype: The antigen is undetermined.

Random hexamers were used to reverse transcribe an amount of about 0.45 to 1 ug RNA. The immunoSEQ assay covered 54 Vbeta and 13 Jbeta segments for CDR3. TCRdb fed the immunoSEQ multiplex PCR reads into MiXCR, producing one record per CDR3 protein. The sample records about 200,000 distinct CDR3 sequences, 75% to 95% being singletons. V lost 6 bases to trimming and J lost 5 bases, with 11 bases between them. This CDR3 contains 13 residues. Points from the study as a whole: Clonal expansion was absent from the CD4+ T cell repertoires in Susac syndrome.

The chain links TRBV12-3 or TRBV12-4 to TRBJ1-5; unclear D gene. This sequence was found in a human donor with Susac syndrome. Sequences were obtained from CD4+ T cells from PBMCs. The CDR3 sequence: CASSSNQDQPQHF. The DNA for the CDR3 is TGTGCCAGCAGCTCAAACCAGGATCAGCCCCAGCATTTT.